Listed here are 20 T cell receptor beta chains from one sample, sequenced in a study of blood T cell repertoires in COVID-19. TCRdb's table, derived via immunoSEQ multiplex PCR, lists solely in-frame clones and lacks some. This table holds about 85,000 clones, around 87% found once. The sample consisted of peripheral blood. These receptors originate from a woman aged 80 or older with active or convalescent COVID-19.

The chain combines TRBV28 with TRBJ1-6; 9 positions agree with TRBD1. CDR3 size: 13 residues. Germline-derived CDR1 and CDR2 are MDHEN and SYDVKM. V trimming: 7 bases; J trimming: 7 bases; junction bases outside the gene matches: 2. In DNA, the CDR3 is TGTGCCAGCACGGGACAGGGAAATTCACCCCTCCACTTT. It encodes CASTGQGNSPLHF.

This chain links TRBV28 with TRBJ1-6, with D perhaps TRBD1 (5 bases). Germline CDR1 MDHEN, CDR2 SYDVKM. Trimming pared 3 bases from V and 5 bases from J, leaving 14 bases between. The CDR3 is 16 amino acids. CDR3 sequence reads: CASSLIQGGNNSPLHF. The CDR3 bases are TGTGCCAGCAGTTTGATTCAGGGAGGTAATAATTCACCCCTCCACTTT.

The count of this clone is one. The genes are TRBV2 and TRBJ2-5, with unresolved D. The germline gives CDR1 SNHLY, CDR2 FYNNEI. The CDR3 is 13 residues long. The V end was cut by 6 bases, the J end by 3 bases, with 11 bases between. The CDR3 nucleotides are TGTGCCAGCAGAGCCGACACTGAAGAGACCCAGTACTTC. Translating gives CASRADTEETQYF. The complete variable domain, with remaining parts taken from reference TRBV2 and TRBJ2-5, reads EPEVTQTPSHQVTQMGQEVILRCVPISNHLYFYWYRQILGQKVEFLVSFYNNEISEKSEIFDDQFSVERPDGSNFTLKIRSTKLEDSAMYFCASRADTEETQYFGPGTRLLVL.

The CDR3 spells CASSAGLAGVVDTQYF. CDR3 nucleotides: TGTGCCAGTAGTGCTGGACTAGCGGGAGTTGTAGATACGCAGTATTTT. V usage is TRBV19 and J usage is TRBJ2-3; 13 bases line up with TRBD2. The germline V gene has CDR1 LNHDA and CDR2 SQIVND (reference sequence). This CDR3 is built from 16 residues. Germline trimming cut 5 bases from V and 5 bases from J; bases unmatched to any gene: 7.

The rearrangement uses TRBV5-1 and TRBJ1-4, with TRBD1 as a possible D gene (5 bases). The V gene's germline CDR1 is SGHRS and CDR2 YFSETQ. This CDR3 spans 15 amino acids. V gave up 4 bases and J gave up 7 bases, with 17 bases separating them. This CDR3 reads CASSANTGGSEKLFF. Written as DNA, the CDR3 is TGCGCCAGCAGCGCGAACACCGGGGGAAGTGAAAAACTGTTTTTT.

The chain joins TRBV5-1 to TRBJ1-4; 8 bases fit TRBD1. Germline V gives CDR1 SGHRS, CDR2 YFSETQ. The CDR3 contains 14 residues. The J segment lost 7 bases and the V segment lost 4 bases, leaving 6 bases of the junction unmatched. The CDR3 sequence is CASSPDRAIEKLFF. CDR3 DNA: TGCGCCAGCAGCCCGGACAGGGCTATTGAAAAACTGTTTTTT.

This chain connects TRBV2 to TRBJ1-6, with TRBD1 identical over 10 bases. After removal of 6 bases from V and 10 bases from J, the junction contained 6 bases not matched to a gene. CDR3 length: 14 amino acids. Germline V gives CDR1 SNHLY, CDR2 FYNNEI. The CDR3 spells CASSSGTGVSPLHF. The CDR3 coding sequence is TGTGCCAGCAGCTCCGGGACAGGGGTATCACCCCTCCACTTT. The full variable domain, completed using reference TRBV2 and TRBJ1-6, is EPEVTQTPSHQVTQMGQEVILRCVPISNHLYFYWYRQILGQKVEFLVSFYNNEISEKSEIFDDQFSVERPDGSNFTLKIRSTKLEDSAMYFCASSSGTGVSPLHFGNGTRLTVT.

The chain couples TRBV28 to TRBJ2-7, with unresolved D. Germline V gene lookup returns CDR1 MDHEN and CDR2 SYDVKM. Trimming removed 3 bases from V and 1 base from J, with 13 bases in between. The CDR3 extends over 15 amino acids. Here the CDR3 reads CASSFGGLLSYEQYF. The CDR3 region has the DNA TGTGCCAGCAGTTTTGGCGGCCTTCTATCCTACGAGCAGTACTTC. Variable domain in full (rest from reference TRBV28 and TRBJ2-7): DVKVTQSSRYLVKRTGEKVFLECVQDMDHENMFWYRQDPGLGLRLIYFSYDVKMKEKGDIPEGYSVSREKKERFSLILESASTNQTSMYLCASSFGGLLSYEQYFGPGTRLTVT.

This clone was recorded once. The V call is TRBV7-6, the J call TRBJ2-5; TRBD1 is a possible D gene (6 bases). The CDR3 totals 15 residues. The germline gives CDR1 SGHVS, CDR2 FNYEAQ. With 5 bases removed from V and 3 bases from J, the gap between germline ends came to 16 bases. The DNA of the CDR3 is TGTGCCAGCAGCCTGGGGGCCGCCCGGGAAGAGACCCAGTACTTC. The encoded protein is CASSLGAAREETQYF.

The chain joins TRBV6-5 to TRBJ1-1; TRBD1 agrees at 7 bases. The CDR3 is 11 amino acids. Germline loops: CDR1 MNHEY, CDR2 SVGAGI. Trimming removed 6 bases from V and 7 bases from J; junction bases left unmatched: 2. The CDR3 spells CASRRQGEAFF. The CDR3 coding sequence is TGTGCCAGCAGGCGACAGGGTGAAGCTTTCTTT.

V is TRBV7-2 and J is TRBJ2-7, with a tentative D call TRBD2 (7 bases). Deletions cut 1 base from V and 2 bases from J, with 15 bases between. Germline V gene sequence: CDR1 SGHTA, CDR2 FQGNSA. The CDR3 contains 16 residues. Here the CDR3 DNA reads TGTGCCAGCAGCTTAGTTGGGGGAGGGGGTCCCTACGAGCAGTACTTC. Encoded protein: CASSLVGGGGPYEQYF.

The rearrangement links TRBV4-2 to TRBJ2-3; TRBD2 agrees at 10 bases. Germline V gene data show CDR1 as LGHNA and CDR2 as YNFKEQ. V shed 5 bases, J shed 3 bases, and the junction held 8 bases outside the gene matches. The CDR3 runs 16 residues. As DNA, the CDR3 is TGTGCCAGCAGCTCGGGACTAGCGTTTAGTACAGATACGCAGTATTTT. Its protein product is CASSSGLAFSTDTQYF.

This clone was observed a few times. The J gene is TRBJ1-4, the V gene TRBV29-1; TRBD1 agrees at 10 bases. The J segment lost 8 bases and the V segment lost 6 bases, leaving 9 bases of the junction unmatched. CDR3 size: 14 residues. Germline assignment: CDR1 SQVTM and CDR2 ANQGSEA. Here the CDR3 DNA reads TGCAGCGTGGTCCTCGGGACAGGGGACGAAAAACTGTTTTTT. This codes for CSVVLGTGDEKLFF.

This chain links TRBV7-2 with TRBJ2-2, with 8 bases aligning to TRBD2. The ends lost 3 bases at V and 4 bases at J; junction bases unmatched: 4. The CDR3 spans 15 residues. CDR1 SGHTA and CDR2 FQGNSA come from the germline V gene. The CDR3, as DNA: TGTGCCAGCAGCTTTTTAGCGGGGCCCACCGGGGAGCTGTTTTTT. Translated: CASSFLAGPTGELFF.

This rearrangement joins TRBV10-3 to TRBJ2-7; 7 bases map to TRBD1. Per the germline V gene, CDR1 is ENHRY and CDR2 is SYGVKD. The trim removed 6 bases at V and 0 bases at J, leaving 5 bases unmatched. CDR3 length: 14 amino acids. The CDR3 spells CAISVDRISYEQYF. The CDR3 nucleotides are TGTGCCATCAGCGTGGACAGGATCTCCTACGAGCAGTACTTC.

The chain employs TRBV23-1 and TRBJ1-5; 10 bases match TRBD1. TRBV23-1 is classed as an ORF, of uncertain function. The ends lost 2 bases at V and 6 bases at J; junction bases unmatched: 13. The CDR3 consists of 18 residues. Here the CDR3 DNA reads TGCGCCAGCAGTCAAGACGACAGGGGGCTACCTGTCCCTCAGCCCCAGCATTTT. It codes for CASSQDDRGLPVPQPQHF.

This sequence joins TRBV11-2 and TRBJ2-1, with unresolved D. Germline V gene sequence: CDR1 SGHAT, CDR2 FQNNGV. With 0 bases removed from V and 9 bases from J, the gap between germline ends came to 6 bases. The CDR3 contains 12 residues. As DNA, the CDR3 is TGTGCCAGCAGCTTAGACCTCGGTGAGCAGTTCTTC. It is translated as CASSLDLGEQFF.

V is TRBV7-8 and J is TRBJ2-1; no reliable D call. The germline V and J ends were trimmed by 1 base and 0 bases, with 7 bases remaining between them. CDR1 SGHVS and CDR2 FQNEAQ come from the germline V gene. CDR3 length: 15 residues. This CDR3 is CASSLGLGSYNEQFF. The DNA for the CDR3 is TGTGCCAGCAGCTTAGGTCTAGGCTCCTACAATGAGCAGTTCTTC.

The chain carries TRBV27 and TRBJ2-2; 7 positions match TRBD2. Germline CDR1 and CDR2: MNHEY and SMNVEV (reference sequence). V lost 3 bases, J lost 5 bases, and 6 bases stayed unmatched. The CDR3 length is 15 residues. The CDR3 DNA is TGTGCCAGCAGTTTTGGGCAGGGAGGGACCGGGGAGCTGTTTTTT. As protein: CASSFGQGGTGELFF.

The CDR3 spells CASSPGTGAIANYGYTF. CDR3 bases: TGCGCCAGCAGCCCCGGGACAGGGGCCATTGCTAACTATGGCTACACCTTC. The V and J genes are TRBV5-1 and TRBJ1-2, with 10 bases fitting TRBD1. The V gene end was trimmed by 4 bases and the J gene end by 0 bases; junction bases not matched to a gene: 9. The CDR3 runs to 17 residues. Germline values: CDR1 SGHRS, CDR2 YFSETQ.